A selection of T cell receptor beta chains follows, all from one sample in a study of T cell responses to AZD1222 COVID-19 vaccine. Data came from immunoSEQ multiplex PCR; TCRdb stores just in-frame clones and leaves some out. The sample consists of more than 85,000 clones, 70% to 90% of them appearing once. The specimen was peripheral blood, collected on day 0 of AZD1222 vaccination. The receptors derive from an adult in good health. Each CDR3 is given with its conserved first and last residue. Fields, in order: clone size, V gene, D gene, J gene, CDR3 DNA, CDR3 protein. A D gene is named only where the DNA matches it firmly. Clone size is given for some rows only: seen once, a few or many times, or a class if the clone is expanded.

size: -; V: TRBV7-2; D: TRBD2; J: TRBJ2-1; DNA: TGTGCCAGCAGCACGGGGAGGGGAGGTTATGAGCAGTTCTTC; CDR3: CASSTGRGGYEQFF
size: -; V: TRBV19; D: -; J: TRBJ1-6; DNA: TGTGCCAGTAAGTCAGGGTGGCATAATTCACCCCTCCACTTT; CDR3: CASKSGWHNSPLHF
size: -; V: TRBV5-6; D: -; J: TRBJ1-5; DNA: TGTGCCAGCAGCTTGGTGGCTTTTGGTCAGCCCCAGCATTTT; CDR3: CASSLVAFGQPQHF
size: -; V: TRBV12-3/TRBV12-4; D: -; J: TRBJ2-2; DNA: TGTGCCAGCAGTCCCGCCGTCAGGCTGTTTTTT; CDR3: CASSPAVRLFF
size: -; V: TRBV19; D: TRBD1; J: TRBJ1-5; DNA: TGTGCCAGTAGCGGACAGGGTGGAAATCAGCCCCAGCATTTT; CDR3: CASSGQGGNQPQHF
size: -; V: TRBV28; D: -; J: TRBJ2-3; DNA: TGTGCCAGCAGTCGTCCCCCGCCCGATACGCAGTATTTT; CDR3: CASSRPPPDTQYF
size: -; V: TRBV9; D: -; J: TRBJ1-2; DNA: TGTGCCAGCAGAGCCCAACCGGGGCCCTACTATGGCTACACCTTC; CDR3: CASRAQPGPYYGYTF
size: -; V: TRBV6-2/TRBV6-3; D: -; J: TRBJ2-7; DNA: TGTGCCAGCAGTTACTCGCGGGTGGTGGACTACGAGCAGTACTTC; CDR3: CASSYSRVVDYEQYF
size: -; V: TRBV6-5; D: -; J: TRBJ1-1; DNA: TGTGCCAGCAGACCGACCGGGACGGTGAACACTGAAGCTTTCTTT; CDR3: CASRPTGTVNTEAFF
size: -; V: TRBV6-4; D: -; J: TRBJ2-5; DNA: TGTGCCAGCAGTGACCCAGGGGAGACCCAGTACTTC; CDR3: CASSDPGETQYF
size: -; V: TRBV30; D: -; J: TRBJ1-6; DNA: TGTGCCTGGAAAGAGGGGGACGAGAGGTCACCCCTCCACTTT; CDR3: CAWKEGDERSPLHF
size: -; V: TRBV7-9; D: TRBD1; J: TRBJ1-2; DNA: TGTGCCAGCAGCTCACCCGGGACAGGTCATGGCTACACCTTC; CDR3: CASSSPGTGHGYTF
size: -; V: TRBV6-2/TRBV6-3; D: TRBD1; J: TRBJ2-7; DNA: TGTGCCAGCAGTTACAACAGGGGGCACGAGCAGTACTTC; CDR3: CASSYNRGHEQYF
size: once; V: TRBV29-1; D: -; J: TRBJ2-3; DNA: TGCAGCGTTGAGGCTAGTAGCGGCACAGATACGCAGTATTTT; CDR3: CSVEASSGTDTQYF
size: -; V: TRBV28; D: -; J: TRBJ1-2; DNA: TGTGCCAGCAGTTTAGTTGTAGGAGAGAGCGGCTACACCTTC; CDR3: CASSLVVGESGYTF
size: few; V: TRBV7-2; D: -; J: TRBJ1-1; DNA: TGTGCCAGCAGCCTGACAGAGAACACTGAAGCTTTCTTT; CDR3: CASSLTENTEAFF
size: -; V: TRBV28; D: -; J: TRBJ1-4; DNA: TGTGCCAGCAGTTTTGGGGGGTCTAATGAAAAACTGTTTTTT; CDR3: CASSFGGSNEKLFF
size: -; V: TRBV4-1; D: -; J: TRBJ1-6; DNA: TGCGCCAGCAGCCAAGTTAATCTAGGTTTCCAGGATTCACCCCTCCACTTT; CDR3: CASSQVNLGFQDSPLHF
size: -; V: TRBV4-3; D: -; J: TRBJ2-1; DNA: TGCGCCAGCAGCCCAATCGGCCTGAACAATGAGCAGTTCTTC; CDR3: CASSPIGLNNEQFF
size: few; V: TRBV30; D: -; J: TRBJ1-2; DNA: TGTGCCTGGAGCAGGGCTACTTATGGCTACACCTTC; CDR3: CAWSRATYGYTF
size: -; V: TRBV19; D: -; J: TRBJ2-4; DNA: TGTGCCAGTAGAGCGGAAAACATTCAGTACTTC; CDR3: CASRAENIQYF
size: -; V: TRBV5-1; D: TRBD1; J: TRBJ2-7; DNA: TGCGCCAGCAGCCTTCCCGGGACAGGGGGAGGGGAGCAGTACTTC; CDR3: CASSLPGTGGGEQYF
size: -; V: TRBV5-4; D: TRBD1; J: TRBJ2-3; DNA: TGTGCCAGCAGCTTGGGGGACAGGGGAGGAGATACGCAGTATTTT; CDR3: CASSLGDRGGDTQYF
size: -; V: TRBV7-9; D: -; J: TRBJ2-7; DNA: TGTGCCAGCAGCCCCTTGACAGTCACCTCGCTCGGCGAGCAGTACTTC; CDR3: CASSPLTVTSLGEQYF
size: -; V: TRBV9; D: TRBD2; J: TRBJ2-3; DNA: TGTGCCAGCAGCGTAGCTCAGGGACTAGACTTCACAGATACGCAGTATTTT; CDR3: CASSVAQGLDFTDTQYF
size: -; V: TRBV5-1; D: TRBD2; J: TRBJ2-2; DNA: TGCGCCAGCAGCTTTGGGCGGGAGTTAGACACCGGGGAGCTGTTTTTT; CDR3: CASSFGRELDTGELFF
size: -; V: TRBV7-2; D: TRBD1; J: TRBJ1-2; DNA: TGTGCCAGCAGCTTAACGGGGACAGGGGGTGGGGTCTATGGCTACACCTTC; CDR3: CASSLTGTGGGVYGYTF
size: -; V: TRBV2; D: -; J: TRBJ1-4; DNA: TGTGCCAGCAGTGAGTCAGGGTACGGCGAAAAACTGTTTTTT; CDR3: CASSESGYGEKLFF
size: -; V: TRBV28; D: TRBD1; J: TRBJ1-1; DNA: TGTGCCAGCAGTATACCCAGGGACAGGAGAAACACTGAAGCTTTCTTT; CDR3: CASSIPRDRRNTEAFF
size: -; V: TRBV7-3; D: TRBD2; J: TRBJ2-3; DNA: TGTGCCAGCAGCTACACCGGGACTAAGACAGATACGCAGTATTTT; CDR3: CASSYTGTKTDTQYF
size: -; V: TRBV3-1/TRBV3-2; D: -; J: TRBJ2-3; DNA: TGTGCCAGCAGCCAGCAGGGGAGCACAGATACGCAGTATTTT; CDR3: CASSQQGSTDTQYF
size: few; V: TRBV4-3; D: -; J: TRBJ2-1; DNA: TGCGCCAGCAGCCAAGAGCCAGACGATGAGCAGTTCTTC; CDR3: CASSQEPDDEQFF
size: -; V: TRBV19; D: -; J: TRBJ1-3; DNA: TGTGCCAGTAGTCGGGGCCAGAGCTCTGGAAACACCATATATTTT; CDR3: CASSRGQSSGNTIYF
size: -; V: TRBV2; D: -; J: TRBJ2-1; DNA: TGTGCCAGCAGCACCGGGACGGACAATGAGCAGTTCTTC; CDR3: CASSTGTDNEQFF
size: -; V: TRBV18; D: -; J: TRBJ1-3; DNA: TGTGCCAGCTCACCAAGCAGGGCGGTAATTAGCTCTGGAAACACCATATATTTT; CDR3: CASSPSRAVISSGNTIYF
size: -; V: TRBV4-3; D: -; J: TRBJ2-5; DNA: TGCGCCAGCAGCCAGGGTTTCGGGGGAAGCCAAGAGACCCAGTACTTC; CDR3: CASSQGFGGSQETQYF
size: -; V: TRBV7-2; D: -; J: TRBJ2-2; DNA: TGTGCCAGCAGCGCGCAGGGTTCCACCGGGGAGCTGTTTTTT; CDR3: CASSAQGSTGELFF
size: few; V: TRBV6-1; D: -; J: TRBJ1-2; DNA: TGTGCCAGCAGTGAAAGGCCCGAAGGGGGCTATGGCTACACCTTC; CDR3: CASSERPEGGYGYTF
size: -; V: TRBV6-5; D: TRBD1; J: TRBJ1-5; DNA: TGTGCCAGCAGTTACGACAGGGGGACCAATCAGCCCCAGCATTTT; CDR3: CASSYDRGTNQPQHF
size: -; V: TRBV27; D: TRBD1; J: TRBJ1-2; DNA: TGTGCCAGCAGACGTACCCCGGGACAGGGGGCAAAAGGCTACACCTTC; CDR3: CASRRTPGQGAKGYTF
size: -; V: TRBV29-1; D: -; J: TRBJ2-7; DNA: TGCAGCGCCCTGGGCGGTATGAGCTCCTACGAGCAGTACTTC; CDR3: CSALGGMSSYEQYF
size: -; V: TRBV28; D: -; J: TRBJ2-7; DNA: TGTGCCAGCACCTCCGGGACACCCTACGAGCAGTACTTC; CDR3: CASTSGTPYEQYF
size: -; V: TRBV28; D: TRBD1; J: TRBJ1-3; DNA: TGTGCCAGCAGTTTATTAGGGGACAGCTCTGGAAACACCATATATTTT; CDR3: CASSLLGDSSGNTIYF
size: -; V: TRBV25-1; D: TRBD2; J: TRBJ2-1; DNA: TGTGCCAGCACTCCAAGGGGCGGGGGCTACAATGAGCAGTTCTTC; CDR3: CASTPRGGGYNEQFF
size: -; V: TRBV5-5; D: TRBD1; J: TRBJ1-2; DNA: TGTGCCAGCAGCCCACAGGGGACGCCGCGACCCGAGGGCTACACCTTC; CDR3: CASSPQGTPRPEGYTF
size: -; V: TRBV7-2; D: TRBD2; J: TRBJ2-1; DNA: TGTGCCAGCAGCTTAGCAGCGACTAGCGGGGGGGCCTATGAGCAGTTCTTC; CDR3: CASSLAATSGGAYEQFF
size: -; V: TRBV28; D: -; J: TRBJ2-3; DNA: TGTGCCAGCAGACTCCGGGGGCCAGATACGCAGTATTTT; CDR3: CASRLRGPDTQYF
size: -; V: TRBV28; D: TRBD2; J: TRBJ2-1; DNA: TGTGCCAGCAGTTTAGGCCGGGGGGGGGCCTACAATGAGCAGTTCTTC; CDR3: CASSLGRGGAYNEQFF
size: -; V: TRBV9; D: -; J: TRBJ1-6; DNA: TGTGCCAGCAGCGGCGATTATAATTCACCCCTCCACTTT; CDR3: CASSGDYNSPLHF
size: -; V: TRBV7-9; D: -; J: TRBJ1-3; DNA: TGTGCCAGCAGCCCCGGTGACAGGAGGGGAGGAAACACCATATATTTT; CDR3: CASSPGDRRGGNTIYF